This TCR beta chain was found in a study of blood T cell repertoires in COVID-19. Turning to the study itself: The United States, Italy and Spain provided the acute and convalescent COVID-19 samples. Sample material is recorded as cDNA or gDNA derived from T cells, B-cell-depleted T cells, or PBMCs.

Per the study methods: By means of reference gene primer amplification, nucleated cell counts were estimated. Profiling relied on immunoSEQ multiplex PCR, and the TCRdb table lists in-frame clones only, not all of them. That table supplies the V and J calls and clone size; D and trimming were determined from the DNA. This table has about 120,000 clones, 78% appearing once. The CDR3 contains 17 residues. The V segment lost 3 bases and the J segment 5 bases; nucleotides outside the gene matches: 11. CDR1 and CDR2 from the germline V gene are MGHRA and YSYEKL. Sequenced input: peripheral blood. The sequence was obtained from a man between 70 and 80 years old with acute or convalescent COVID-19. V usage is TRBV4-1 and J usage is TRBJ1-5; 9 nucleotides agree with TRBD1. The CDR3 spells CASSHPRGQGGDQPQHF. The CDR3 nucleotides are TGCGCCAGCAGCCACCCCAGGGGACAGGGTGGGGATCAGCCCCAGCATTTT.